The clone carrying this TCR beta chain was observed a few times. No antigen is known for it. Germline values: CDR1 SGHVS, CDR2 FQNEAQ. The CDR3 has 13 amino acids. V was shortened by 5 bases and J by 3 bases, with 10 bases between the two germline ends. The primer mix had 60 Vbeta and 13 Jbeta primers. Repertoires were generated with immunoSEQ multiplex PCR, while TCRdb's copy carries only in-frame clones and drops some. Seen here are some 110,000 clones, 15% observed once, and the top ten hold 0.8% to 0.95%. These data come from a study of cytomegalovirus exposure and HLA in healthy donors. Overall study results and limits: Follow-up analysis later connected one missense variant in DCLRE1C with trimming of TCR beta V- and J-genes.

The receptor was derived from a female donor in good health and CMV-seronegative. V usage is TRBV7-8 and J usage is TRBJ1-1; D is uncertain. Sequenced material: PBMCs. DNA of the CDR3: TGTGCCAGCAGCCAAGACACCTACACTGAAGCTTTCTTT. Its protein is CASSQDTYTEAFF.